The sequence of this T cell receptor (beta chain) was determined in a study of cytomegalovirus exposure and HLA in healthy donors. Broader study findings: Researchers left out some V segments, among them TRBV6-2 and TRBV6-3, as indistinguishable. Later analysis suggested links between common viral pathogens and several top significant clusters.

V gave up 3 bases and J gave up 7 bases, with 9 bases separating them. This CDR3 has 13 amino acids. The germline V gene has CDR1 SGHNT and CDR2 YENEEA. Primers for the PCR totalled 60 Vbeta and 13 Jbeta. Libraries were prepared by immunoSEQ multiplex PCR; TCRdb keeps only in-frame clonotypes and omits some of them. The sample records about 89,000 clones, under 80% being singletons. This clone was counted only a few times. Antigen: not known. The V gene is TRBV11-3, the J gene TRBJ2-2, with D possibly matching TRBD2 (5 bases). This clonotype was sampled from a male donor in good health and CMV-seronegative. What was sequenced was PBMCs. This CDR3 reads CASSFGEGGELFF. The CDR3 bases are TGTGCCAGCAGCTTTGGAGAGGGCGGGGAGCTGTTTTTT.